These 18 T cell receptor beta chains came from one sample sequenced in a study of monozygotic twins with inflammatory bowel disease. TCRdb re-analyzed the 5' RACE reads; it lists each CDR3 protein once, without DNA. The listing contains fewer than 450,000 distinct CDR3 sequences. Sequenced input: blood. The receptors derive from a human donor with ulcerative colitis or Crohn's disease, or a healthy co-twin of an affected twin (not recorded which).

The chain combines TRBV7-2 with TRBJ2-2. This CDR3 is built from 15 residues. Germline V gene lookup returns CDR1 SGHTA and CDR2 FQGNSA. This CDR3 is CASSLVFDNTGELFF.

The CDR3 reads CSARARDSNTGELFF. This chain uses TRBV20-1 with TRBJ2-2; as DNA is missing, the TRBD1 call by TCRdb cannot be tested. CDR1 and CDR2 from the germline V gene are DFQATT and SNEGSKA (reference sequence). This CDR3 contains 15 residues.

Here the CDR3 reads CASSLAGDNSYEQYF. V is TRBV5-1 and J is TRBJ2-7; the TRBD1 assignment by TCRdb is unverifiable without DNA. The germline V gene encodes CDR1 SGHRS and CDR2 YFSETQ. There are 15 residues in the CDR3. The complete variable domain, with remaining parts taken from reference TRBV5-1 and TRBJ2-7, reads KAGVTQTPRYLIKTRGQQVTLSCSPISGHRSVSWYQQTPGQGLQFLFEYFSETQRNKGNFPGRFSGRQFSNSRSEMNVSTLELGDSALYLCASSLAGDNSYEQYFGPGTRLTVT.

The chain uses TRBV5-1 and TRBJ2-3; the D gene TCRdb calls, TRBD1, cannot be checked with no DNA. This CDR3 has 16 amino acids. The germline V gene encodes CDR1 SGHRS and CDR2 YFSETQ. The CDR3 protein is CASSLEGGGYTDTQYF.

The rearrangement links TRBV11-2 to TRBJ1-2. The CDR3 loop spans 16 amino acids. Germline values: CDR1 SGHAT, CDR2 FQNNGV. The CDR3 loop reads CASSLDMSNRGYGYTF.

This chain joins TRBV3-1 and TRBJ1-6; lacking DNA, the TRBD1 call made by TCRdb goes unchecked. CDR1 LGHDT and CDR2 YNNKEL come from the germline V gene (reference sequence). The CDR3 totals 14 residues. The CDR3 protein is CASSLQGGNSPLHF.

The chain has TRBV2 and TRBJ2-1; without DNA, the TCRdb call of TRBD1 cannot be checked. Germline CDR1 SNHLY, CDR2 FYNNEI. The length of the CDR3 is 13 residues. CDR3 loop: CASSESTGLEQFF.

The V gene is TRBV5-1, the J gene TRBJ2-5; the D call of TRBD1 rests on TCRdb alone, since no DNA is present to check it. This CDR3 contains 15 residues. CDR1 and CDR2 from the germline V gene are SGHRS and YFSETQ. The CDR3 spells CASSFGTAYQETQYF.

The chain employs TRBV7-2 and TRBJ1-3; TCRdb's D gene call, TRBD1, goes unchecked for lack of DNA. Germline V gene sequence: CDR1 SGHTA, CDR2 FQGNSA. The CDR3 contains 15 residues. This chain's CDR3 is CASSSTGTERNTIYF. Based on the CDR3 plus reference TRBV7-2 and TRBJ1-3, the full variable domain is GAGVSQSPSNKVTEKGKDVELRCDPISGHTALYWYRQSLGQGLEFLIYFQGNSAPDKSGLPSDRFSAERTGGSVSTLTIQRTQQEDSAVYLCASSSTGTERNTIYFGEGSWLTVV.

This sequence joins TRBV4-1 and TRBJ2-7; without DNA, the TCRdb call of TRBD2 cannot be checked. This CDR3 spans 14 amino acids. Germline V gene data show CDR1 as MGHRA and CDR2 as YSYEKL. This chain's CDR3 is CASSPANREGEQYF.

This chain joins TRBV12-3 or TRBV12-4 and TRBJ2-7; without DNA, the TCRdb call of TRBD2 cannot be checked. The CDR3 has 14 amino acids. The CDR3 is CASRARGARGEQYF.

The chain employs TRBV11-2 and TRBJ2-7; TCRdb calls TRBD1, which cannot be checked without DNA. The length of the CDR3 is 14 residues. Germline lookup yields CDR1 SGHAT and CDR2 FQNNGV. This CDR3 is CASSSDRASYEQYF.

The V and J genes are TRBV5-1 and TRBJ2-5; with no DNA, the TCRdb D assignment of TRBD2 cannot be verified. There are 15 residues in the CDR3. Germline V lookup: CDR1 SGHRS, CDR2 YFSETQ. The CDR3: CASSLNLAGEETQYF. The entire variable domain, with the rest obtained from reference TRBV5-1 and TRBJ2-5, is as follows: KAGVTQTPRYLIKTRGQQVTLSCSPISGHRSVSWYQQTPGQGLQFLFEYFSETQRNKGNFPGRFSGRQFSNSRSEMNVSTLELGDSALYLCASSLNLAGEETQYFGPGTRLLVL.

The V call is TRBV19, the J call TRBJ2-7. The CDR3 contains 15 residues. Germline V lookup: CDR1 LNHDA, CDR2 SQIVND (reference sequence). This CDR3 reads CASSIVPSPTYEQYF.

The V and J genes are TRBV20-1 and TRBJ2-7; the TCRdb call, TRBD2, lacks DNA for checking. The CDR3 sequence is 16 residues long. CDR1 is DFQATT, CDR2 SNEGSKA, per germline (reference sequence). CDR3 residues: CSATSGTSGGSYEQYF.

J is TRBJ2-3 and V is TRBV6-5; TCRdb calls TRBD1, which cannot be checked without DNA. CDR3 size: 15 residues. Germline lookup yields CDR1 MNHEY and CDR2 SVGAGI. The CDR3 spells CASSYAQGGTDTQYF.

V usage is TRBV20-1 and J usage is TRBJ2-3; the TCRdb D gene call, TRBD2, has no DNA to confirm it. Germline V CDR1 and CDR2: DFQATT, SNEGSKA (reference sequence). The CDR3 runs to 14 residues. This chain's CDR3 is CSARDLGHTDTQYF.

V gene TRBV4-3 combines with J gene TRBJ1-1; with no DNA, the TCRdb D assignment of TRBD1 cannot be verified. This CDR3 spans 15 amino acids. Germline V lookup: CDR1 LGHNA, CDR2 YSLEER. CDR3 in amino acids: CASSQGTELNTEAFF.